This T cell receptor (beta chain) comes out of a study of shared T cell receptors in the human thymus. The CDR3 covers 14 residues. Germline lookup yields CDR1 SSHAT and CDR2 FNYEAQ (reference sequence). The V and J ends lost 3 bases and 5 bases, in that order; junction bases with no gene match: 6. Generated by immunoSEQ multiplex PCR, the TCRdb table keeps only in-frame clones and is missing some. Seen here are some 400,000 clones, around 95% observed once, and the top ten hold approximately 0.02%. Sequenced: thymocytes. The chain is built from TRBV7-7 and TRBJ2-5, with 7 bases that match TRBD2. The sequence was obtained from a human donor. The CDR3 DNA is TGTGCCAGCAGCTTGGGACTAAGCTGGGAGACCCAGTACTTC. Translation gives CASSLGLSWETQYF.